This passage covers 26 T cell receptor beta chains from one sample sequenced in a study of OX40 agonist ivuxolimab in advanced cancers. To prepare the library, the immunoSEQ multiplex PCR assay was applied. TCRdb retrieved this table from immuneACCESS and kept in-frame rearrangements only. Not all clones are present; in checked studies, unresolved V genes account for under half, and no reason is known for the remainder. This sample lists about 72,000 clones; approximately 92% were detected once. Together, the top ten hold 10% to 12% of the sample. Sample: CD4+ or CD8+ T cells sorted from blood, taken in a trial of the OX40 agonist ivuxolimab. The receptors were gathered from an adult with an advanced solid tumor such as melanoma, head and neck, liver or kidney cancer.

V gene TRBV6-4 combines with J gene TRBJ1-1; 10 bases are shared with TRBD1. Losses at the gene ends were 7 bases for V and 4 bases for J; bases not matched to a gene: 15. Per the germline V gene, CDR1 is MRHNA and CDR2 is SNTAGT. The CDR3 spans 17 residues. The CDR3 bases are TGTGCCAGCAAATACCGGGACAGGGGCCTCTGGGGCACTGAAGCTTTCTTT. It translates to CASKYRDRGLWGTEAFF.

This chain joins TRBV18 and TRBJ1-2; perhaps TRBD1 as D (6 bases). CDR3 length: 13 residues. Trimming pared 3 bases from V and 3 bases from J, leaving 8 bases between. Germline-derived CDR1 and CDR2 are KGHSH and LQKENI. The CDR3: CASSPDSYYGYTF. CDR3 sequence (DNA): TGTGCCAGCTCACCGGACAGTTACTATGGCTACACCTTC.

The table lists this clone with a few counts. The V call is TRBV10-1, the J call TRBJ2-3, with 9 nucleotides matching TRBD2. CDR1 is WNHNN, CDR2 SYGVQD, per germline (reference sequence). The CDR3 is made up of 15 amino acids. After removal of 3 bases from V and 1 base from J, the junction contained 2 bases not matched to a gene. CDR3 loop: CASSDPSGGTDTQYF. As DNA, the CDR3 is TGCGCCAGCAGTGACCCTAGCGGGGGCACAGATACGCAGTATTTT.

The chain has TRBV18 and TRBJ2-2; 7 nucleotides align to TRBD2. CDR3 length equals 13 residues. Germline V gene sequence: CDR1 KGHSH, CDR2 LQKENI. Trimming at V came to 10 bases and at J to 2 bases, leaving 4 bases not matched to a gene. CDR3 bases: TGTGCCACCGCGACTAGCAACACCGGGGAGCTGTTTTTT. This gives the protein CATATSNTGELFF.

The gene calls are TRBV5-1 and TRBJ2-5, with 8 bases matching TRBD1. Germline CDR1 reads SGHRS; CDR2 reads YFSETQ. CDR3 size: 14 residues. The ends lost 4 bases at V and 5 bases at J; junction bases unmatched: 7. The CDR3 DNA sequence: TGCGCCAGCAGCCTCCAGGGGGCGGGGGAGACCCAGTACTTC. The encoded protein is CASSLQGAGETQYF.

In nucleotides, the CDR3 is TGTGCCAGCAGTTTAGCGGGGTATGGTGAAGCTTTCTTT. Its protein product is CASSLAGYGEAFF. The chain joins TRBV28 to TRBJ1-1; D call uncertain. Germline V CDR1 and CDR2: MDHEN, SYDVKM. The V end was cut by 2 bases, the J end by 7 bases, with 11 bases between. This CDR3 has 13 residues.

The V gene is TRBV7-2, the J gene TRBJ2-5; TRBD1 might be the D (5 bases). Germline CDR1 SGHTA, CDR2 FQGNSA. The CDR3 consists of 14 residues. The ends were cut back, 2 bases at V and 5 bases at J, with 12 bases in the middle. The CDR3 region is CASSLLGARETQYF. CDR3 nucleotide sequence: TGTGCCAGCAGCTTATTAGGGGCTCGGGAGACCCAGTACTTC.

The chain couples TRBV2 to TRBJ2-1; 10 bases are shared with TRBD2. J lost 6 bases, V lost 2 bases, and 7 bases had no gene match. The germline gives CDR1 SNHLY, CDR2 FYNNEI. This CDR3 is built from 16 residues. The CDR3 is CASSERSSGRSNEQFF. CDR3 DNA: TGTGCCAGCAGTGAAAGGTCTAGCGGGAGATCCAATGAGCAGTTCTTC.

V and J are TRBV5-1 and TRBJ2-2, with 13 bases that match TRBD2. CDR1 and CDR2 (germline): SGHRS, YFSETQ. The CDR3 has 16 residues. V lost 3 bases and J lost 5; bases outside the gene matches: 4. The CDR3: CASSSGLAGVTGELFF. CDR3 sequence (DNA): TGCGCCAGCAGCTCCGGACTAGCGGGAGTTACCGGGGAGCTGTTTTTT. Full variable domain (remainder filled in from reference TRBV5-1 and TRBJ2-2): KAGVTQTPRYLIKTRGQQVTLSCSPISGHRSVSWYQQTPGQGLQFLFEYFSETQRNKGNFPGRFSGRQFSNSRSEMNVSTLELGDSALYLCASSSGLAGVTGELFFGEGSRLTVL.

In its sample, this clone was seen once. V usage is TRBV4-2 and J usage is TRBJ2-4, with 7 bases that match TRBD2. Germline V gene data show CDR1 as LGHNA and CDR2 as YNFKEQ. The CDR3 length is 23 residues. Trimming removed 4 bases from V and 6 bases from J; junction bases left unmatched: 33. CDR3 DNA sequence: TGTGCCAGCAGCCCCTATTGTGGGGGGAGCTGGGCGGGAGAGAGGAACGCCCCAAACATTCAGTACTTC. This encodes CASSPYCGGSWAGERNAPNIQYF.

The chain's CDR3 is CASSVQGRGAEQYF. In DNA, the CDR3 is TGCGCCAGCAGCGTGCAGGGTCGAGGGGCCGAGCAGTACTTC. The chain recombines TRBV5-1 with TRBJ2-7; tentatively, D is TRBD1 or TRBD2 (5 bases each). Germline V gene lookup returns CDR1 SGHRS and CDR2 YFSETQ. V was clipped by 4 bases and J by 6 bases, with 17 bases between them. The CDR3 runs to 14 residues.

CDR3 sequence (DNA): TGTGCCAGCAGCTCAGTTCAGGGGTGGTATGAAAAACTGTTTTTT. Amino acid sequence: CASSSVQGWYEKLFF. J is TRBJ1-4 and V is TRBV7-2; possibly TRBD1 for D (6 bases). The length of the CDR3 is 15 residues. Per germline, CDR1 SGHTA and CDR2 FQGNSA. V was pared by 4 bases and J by 6 bases, with 15 bases between.

The chain couples TRBV10-3 to TRBJ1-3, with a weak D call TRBD1 (6 bases). V was pared by 3 bases and J by 8 bases, with 14 bases between. The V gene's germline CDR1 is ENHRY and CDR2 SYGVKD. The CDR3 extends over 14 amino acids. The CDR3: CAISDQGLWDTIYF. The CDR3 bases are TGTGCCATCAGTGATCAGGGGCTCTGGGACACCATATATTTT.

The rearrangement uses TRBV7-2 and TRBJ1-6; 7 nucleotides match TRBD1. V lost 3 bases, J lost 13 bases, and 9 bases stayed unmatched. The germline CDR1 and CDR2 sequences are SGHTA and FQGNSA. The CDR3 totals 14 residues. In DNA, the CDR3 is TGTGCCAGCAGCTTTGGACAGGCCGTCATGCCCCTCCACTTT. Its translation is CASSFGQAVMPLHF.

This chain joins TRBV7-9 and TRBJ1-2; 7 bases are a match to TRBD1. J gave up 12 bases and V 5 bases, and 6 bases lay outside the gene matches. The CDR3 loop spans 11 amino acids. Germline CDR1 and CDR2: SEHNR and FQNEAQ (reference sequence). The CDR3 sequence is CASSQGGVHTF. The CDR3 DNA reads as TGTGCCAGCAGCCAGGGGGGGGTACACACCTTC.

This clone is a singleton in its sample. The CDR3 DNA follows: TGTGCCAGCAGCGTAATGGGGCCCTCCTACAATGAGCAGTTCTTC. Amino acids: CASSVMGPSYNEQFF. This chain joins TRBV9 and TRBJ2-1; TRBD1 is a possible D gene (5 bases). This CDR3 contains 15 residues. The V end lost 1 base, the J end lost 0 bases, and 8 bases lay between the germline ends. Germline V gives CDR1 SGDLS, CDR2 YYNGEE.

This chain links TRBV6-4 with TRBJ2-1; D is ambiguous. This CDR3 has 14 amino acids. Between the trimmed V and J ends, which lost 3 bases and 8 bases, there was a span of 14 bases. Germline lookup yields CDR1 MRHNA and CDR2 SNTAGT. CDR3 sequence (DNA): TGTGCCAGCAGTGATATAGGGTTGTTTGATGAGCAGTTCTTC. Translation gives CASSDIGLFDEQFF.

This chain links TRBV18 with TRBJ2-7, with 14 nucleotides matching TRBD2. Germline assignment: CDR1 KGHSH and CDR2 LQKENI. The CDR3 extends over 15 amino acids. V dropped 6 bases and J dropped 6; count of bases not matched to a gene: 7. CDR3 region: CASSPGLAGVSEQYF. The CDR3 nucleotides read TGTGCCAGCTCCCCGGGACTAGCGGGAGTCAGCGAGCAGTACTTC.

The CDR3 loop is CASSETTGTKNSPLHF. The CDR3 DNA reads TGTGCCAGCAGTGAAACCACCGGGACGAAAAATTCACCCCTCCACTTT. This rearrangement joins TRBV25-1 to TRBJ1-6; tentative D call: TRBD1 (5 bases). The CDR3 is 16 residues long. CDR1 and CDR2 (germline): MGHDK, SYGVNS. V was trimmed by 2 bases and J by 7 bases, leaving 15 bases between them.

The chain employs TRBV2 and TRBJ2-1; a weak D match, TRBD2 (5 bases). Germline V CDR1 and CDR2: SNHLY, FYNNEI. Trimming pared 4 bases from V and 9 bases from J, leaving 10 bases between. The CDR3 runs to 12 residues. The CDR3 nucleotides are TGTGCCAGCAGTGCATGGGAGAGTGAGCAGTTCTTC. It codes for CASSAWESEQFF. Drawing the rest from reference TRBV2 and TRBJ2-1, the complete variable domain is EPEVTQTPSHQVTQMGQEVILRCVPISNHLYFYWYRQILGQKVEFLVSFYNNEISEKSEIFDDQFSVERPDGSNFTLKIRSTKLEDSAMYFCASSAWESEQFFGPGTRLTVL.

The chain has TRBV6-5 and TRBJ1-2; 10 nucleotides agree with TRBD1. The germline V gene encodes CDR1 MNHEY and CDR2 SVGAGI. V was pared by 5 bases and J by 4 bases, with 4 bases of the junction left unmatched. The CDR3 runs to 14 residues. CDR3 region: CASSHGQGVYGYTF. Here the CDR3 DNA reads TGTGCCAGCAGTCACGGACAGGGGGTCTATGGCTACACCTTC.

The V and J genes are TRBV5-5 and TRBJ2-7; D is perhaps TRBD2 (5 bases). V gave up 1 base and J gave up 6 bases, with 11 bases separating them. CDR1 SGHKS and CDR2 YYEKEE come from the germline V gene (reference sequence). CDR3 size: 13 residues. CDR3 region: CASSLRDTFEQYF. As DNA, the CDR3 is TGTGCCAGCAGCTTGCGGGATACTTTCGAGCAGTACTTC.

As regards this clone: This same CDR3 is encoded by further DNA sequences in the sample. The chain recombines TRBV6-6 with TRBJ2-2; D is unclear. The CDR3 covers 13 residues. Germline-derived CDR1 and CDR2 are MNHNY and SVGAGI (reference sequence). Trimming removed 0 bases at V and 3 bases at J, with 2 bases between. CDR3 sequence (DNA): TGTGCCAGCAGTTACTCCTACACCGGGGAGCTGTTTTTT. Amino acid sequence: CASSYSYTGELFF.

The chain joins TRBV10-3 to TRBJ2-2; 9 bases line up with TRBD2. The V gene end was trimmed by 10 bases and the J gene end by 5 bases; junction bases not matched to a gene: 14. CDR1 and CDR2 from the germline V gene are ENHRY and SYGVKD. This CDR3 is 16 amino acids long. The CDR3 bases are TGTGCCACCCTTGGGGATAGCGGGAGCGCGACCGGGGAGCTGTTTTTT. Protein sequence: CATLGDSGSATGELFF.

The chain uses TRBV5-1 and TRBJ1-4, with 9 bases aligning to TRBD1. After removal of 3 bases from V and 10 bases from J, the junction contained 4 bases not matched to a gene. Per the germline V gene, CDR1 is SGHRS and CDR2 is YFSETQ. The CDR3 loop spans 13 amino acids. The CDR3 DNA reads as TGCGCCAGCAGCTGGGACAGGGCAGGAAAACTGTTTTTT. Translation gives CASSWDRAGKLFF. Variable domain in full (rest from reference TRBV5-1 and TRBJ1-4): KAGVTQTPRYLIKTRGQQVTLSCSPISGHRSVSWYQQTPGQGLQFLFEYFSETQRNKGNFPGRFSGRQFSNSRSEMNVSTLELGDSALYLCASSWDRAGKLFFGSGTQLSVL.

This chain uses TRBV6-1 with TRBJ2-1; no firm D call. CDR1 and CDR2 from the germline V gene are MNHNS and SASEGT. This CDR3 has 15 residues. V lost 1 base and J lost 0, with 7 bases in between. CDR3 protein: CASSEERSSYNEQFF. The CDR3 DNA is TGTGCCAGCAGTGAAGAAAGGAGCTCCTACAATGAGCAGTTCTTC.